This T cell receptor (beta chain) was sequenced for a study of tumor-infiltrating lymphocytes in primary liver carcinoma. Study-wide background: Among the tumors, stages were T1-T3 N0M0 and sizes about 4 to 11 cm.

This clonotype has more than one count but fewer than ten. CDR3 length equals 13 residues. V gave up 1 base and J gave up 6 bases, with 8 bases separating them. Germline-derived CDR1 and CDR2 are SGHNT and YYREEE (reference sequence). A primer in the constant region served to generate TCR beta cDNA from 500 ng of total RNA. Investigators got TCR beta libraries out of three nested multiplex PCR rounds, done with slightly modified ARM-PCR. TRBV1-TRBV30 forward primers paired with a C-beta reverse primer were used in the first two PCR rounds, which ran roughly 10 cycles each. Using its own MiXCR run on the multiplex PCR reads, TCRdb lists one record per CDR3 protein. The sample includes fewer than 400,000 distinct CDR3 sequences, about 62% of them seen just once. For blood RNA, unsorted whole blood served as the source, and germline DNA was extracted too.

Sequencing was performed on peripheral blood. The V gene is TRBV5-4, the J gene TRBJ2-1; no clear D. The clonotype was recovered from a man between 35 and 55 years old with primary liver carcinoma and hepatitis B virus infection. CDR3 loop: CASSLRAANEQFF. The DNA for the CDR3 is TGTGCCAGCAGCTTGAGGGCAGCCAATGAGCAGTTCTTC.